One sample yielded the 27 T cell receptor beta chains listed below, sequenced in a study of blood T cell repertoires in COVID-19. This table comes from immunoSEQ multiplex PCR, and its TCRdb copy is limited to in-frame clones, with some not included. The data show 120,000 or so clones, just over 75% seen once. The sample consisted of peripheral blood. Every receptor here comes from a woman aged 80 or older with acute or convalescent COVID-19.

The chain recombines TRBV6-5 with TRBJ2-1, with 9 bases that match TRBD2. The CDR3 sequence is 16 residues long. Trimming at V came to 2 bases and at J to 5 bases, leaving 7 bases not matched to a gene. Germline CDR1 is MNHEY and CDR2 is SVGAGI. The CDR3 region is CASSYEREAVHNEQFF. CDR3 nucleotides: TGTGCCAGCAGTTACGAGCGGGAGGCCGTGCACAATGAGCAGTTCTTC.

The CDR3 DNA reads as TGTGCCAGCAGTCGACAGTTAAACTATGGCTACACCTTC. Protein product: CASSRQLNYGYTF. The chain uses TRBV12-3 or TRBV12-4 and TRBJ1-2; the D gene is possibly TRBD1 (5 bases). The CDR3 runs 13 residues. Trimming stripped 5 bases from V and 2 bases from J, with 9 bases between.

A few counts support this clone. This chain connects TRBV30 to TRBJ1-2; 9 bases are shared with TRBD1. This CDR3 is 15 amino acids long. Germline loops: CDR1 GTSNPN, CDR2 SVGIG (reference sequence). The trim removed 2 bases at V and 7 bases at J, leaving 11 bases unmatched. CDR3 DNA sequence: TGTGCCTGGAGTTCGACCCAACAGGGGGCATCTGGCTACACCTTC. It encodes CAWSSTQQGASGYTF. Drawing the rest from reference TRBV30 and TRBJ1-2, the complete variable domain is SQTIHQWPATLVQPVGSPLSLECTVEGTSNPNLYWYRQAAGRGLQLLFYSVGIGQISSEVPQNLSASRPQDRQFILSSKKLLLSDSGFYLCAWSSTQQGASGYTFGSGTRLTVV.

CDR3: CASSGGTGNSPLHF. CDR3 nucleotide sequence: TGCGCCAGCAGCGGAGGTACAGGGAATTCACCCCTCCACTTT. The chain couples TRBV5-1 to TRBJ1-6; D perhaps matches TRBD1 (6 bases). The CDR3 length is 14 residues. The germline V gene encodes CDR1 SGHRS and CDR2 YFSETQ. V lost 4 bases, J lost 7 bases, and 12 bases lay in between.

The genes are TRBV9 and TRBJ2-3; TRBD2 is a possible D gene (7 bases). V was cut by 4 bases and J by 6 bases, with 15 bases left in between. Germline CDR1 and CDR2: SGDLS and YYNGEE. The CDR3 totals 14 residues. CDR3 protein: CASSPGGGPDTQYF. The DNA for the CDR3 is TGTGCCAGCAGCCCTGGGGGGGGGCCGGATACGCAGTATTTT.

The genes are TRBV19 and TRBJ1-4; TRBD1 agrees at 9 bases. From germline, CDR1 is LNHDA and CDR2 SQIVND (reference sequence). The CDR3 loop spans 14 amino acids. With V trimmed by 4 bases and J by 5 bases, 2 bases remained unmatched. In nucleotides, the CDR3 is TGTGCCAGTAGTAGGGGACAGGGAAATGAAAAACTGTTTTTT. Amino acids: CASSRGQGNEKLFF.

CDR3 DNA: TGTGCTAGTGGTTTGGGCGAAGGGGGGGGTTCACCCCTCCACTTT. This gives the protein CASGLGEGGGSPLHF. V gene TRBV12-5 combines with J gene TRBJ1-6; maybe TRBD1 (6 bases). Germline CDR1 is LGHNT and CDR2 is FRNRAP. The ends were cut back, 1 base at V and 9 bases at J, with 13 bases in the middle. This CDR3 is 15 amino acids long.

The chain joins TRBV11-2 to TRBJ1-4; D unclear. Germline V gives CDR1 SGHAT, CDR2 FQNNGV. The CDR3 runs 15 residues. Trimming left V 0 bases short and J 6 bases short, with 11 bases between. The CDR3 region is CASSLEAGGDEKLFF. In nucleotides, the CDR3 is TGTGCCAGCAGCTTAGAAGCGGGTGGAGATGAAAAACTGTTTTTT.

Only a few counts were recorded for this clone. The chain uses TRBV12-3 or TRBV12-4 and TRBJ1-1; weak D call: TRBD1 (5 bases). The CDR3 contains 11 residues. V lost 6 bases, J lost 7 bases, and 9 bases lay in between. DNA for the CDR3: TGTGCCAGCAGAAATACAGGTGAAGCTTTCTTT. It specifies CASRNTGEAFF.

The chain is built from TRBV27 and TRBJ2-2; 7 bases fit TRBD2. The germline CDR1 and CDR2 sequences are MNHEY and SMNVEV (reference sequence). V trimming: 6 bases; J trimming: 5 bases; junction bases outside the gene matches: 18. The CDR3 is made up of 18 amino acids. The CDR3 loop is CASRTPGWGEGKTGELFF. DNA for the CDR3: TGTGCCAGCAGAACTCCCGGTTGGGGGGAGGGCAAGACCGGGGAGCTGTTTTTT.

The chain carries TRBV4-2 and TRBJ2-2; D gene unclear. Germline V gene lookup returns CDR1 LGHNA and CDR2 YNFKEQ. This CDR3 contains 16 residues. The ends were cut back, 5 bases at V and 6 bases at J, with 19 bases in the middle. CDR3 bases: TGTGCCAGCAGCGCACCACGTCTAGTGTCATCCGGGGAGCTGTTTTTT. Translation: CASSAPRLVSSGELFF.

A few counts support this clone. The CDR3 coding sequence is TGTGCCAGCAGGCCATCAGGGGCAACAGCGGGGGAGCAGTACTTC. It codes for CASRPSGATAGEQYF. J is TRBJ2-7 and V is TRBV7-2; D may be TRBD2 (7 bases). Trimming removed 6 bases at V and 7 bases at J, with 22 bases between. Germline CDR1 reads SGHTA; CDR2 reads FQGNSA. CDR3 length: 15 amino acids. Drawing the rest from reference TRBV7-2 and TRBJ2-7, the complete variable domain is GAGVSQSPSNKVTEKGKDVELRCDPISGHTALYWYRQSLGQGLEFLIYFQGNSAPDKSGLPSDRFSAERTGGSVSTLTIQRTQQEDSAVYLCASRPSGATAGEQYFGPGTRLTVT.

The J gene is TRBJ1-4, the V gene TRBV5-6; D might be TRBD1 (5 bases). The CDR3 is 14 residues long. Deletions cut 0 bases from V and 7 bases from J, with 10 bases between. Germline V gene data show CDR1 as SGHDT and CDR2 as YYEEEE. The CDR3 reads CASSLGQGGEKLFF. In nucleotides, the CDR3 is TGTGCCAGCAGCTTGGGTCAGGGTGGTGAAAAACTGTTTTTT.

This clone was detected a few times. The chain employs TRBV5-1 and TRBJ1-3, with 7 positions matching TRBD1. Germline CDR1 reads SGHRS; CDR2 reads YFSETQ. J lost 0 bases, V lost 0 bases, and 3 bases had no gene match. CDR3 length equals 16 residues. This CDR3 is CASSLDPGGSGNTIYF. The DNA for the CDR3 is TGCGCCAGCAGCTTGGACCCAGGGGGCTCTGGAAACACCATATATTTT.

This rearrangement joins TRBV12-3 or TRBV12-4 to TRBJ2-1; the match to TRBD1 covers 7 bases. This CDR3 has 13 amino acids. Trimming removed 6 bases from V and 6 bases from J; junction bases left unmatched: 5. CDR3 protein: CASRPGQTNEQFF. CDR3 in DNA: TGTGCCAGCAGGCCGGGACAGACCAATGAGCAGTTCTTC.

The genes are TRBV27 and TRBJ2-7; 8 bases map to TRBD2. Germline lookup yields CDR1 MNHEY and CDR2 SMNVEV (reference sequence). This CDR3 is 14 amino acids long. V trimming: 3 bases; J trimming: 2 bases; junction bases outside the gene matches: 3. CDR3: CASSFTSGTYEQYF. The CDR3 nucleotides read TGTGCCAGCAGTTTTACTAGCGGAACCTACGAGCAGTACTTC.

The V and J genes are TRBV4-1 and TRBJ2-7; TRBD1 aligns across 8 bases. V trimming: 2 bases; J trimming: 4 bases; junction bases outside the gene matches: 13. CDR3 length: 17 residues. The germline gives CDR1 MGHRA, CDR2 YSYEKL. The CDR3 loop reads CASSQTALMTGVYEQYF. DNA of the CDR3: TGCGCCAGCAGCCAAACCGCCCTAATGACAGGGGTTTACGAGCAGTACTTC.

This sequence joins TRBV28 and TRBJ2-3, with 8 positions matching TRBD1. After removal of 4 bases from V and 1 base from J, the junction contained 7 bases not matched to a gene. The CDR3 extends over 16 amino acids. Germline values: CDR1 MDHEN, CDR2 SYDVKM. The CDR3 region is CASSSPPGGGTDTQYF. As DNA, the CDR3 is TGTGCCAGCAGTTCCCCCCCAGGGGGCGGCACAGATACGCAGTATTTT.

CDR3 region: CASSIRDRGFPNTEAFF. The CDR3 DNA follows: TGTGCCAGCAGCATCCGGGACAGGGGATTCCCGAACACTGAAGCTTTCTTT. The chain links TRBV21-1 to TRBJ1-1; no DNA check was done on the table's D call, TRBD1. TRBV21-1 is classified as a pseudogene. The CDR3 spans 17 residues.

The chain recombines TRBV5-4 with TRBJ2-7; 8 nucleotides agree with TRBD1. Trimming at V came to 4 bases and at J to 2 bases, leaving 2 bases not matched to a gene. The CDR3 length is 13 residues. The germline V gene has CDR1 SGHNT and CDR2 YYREEE (reference sequence). The chain's CDR3 is CASSRTGTYEQYF. The CDR3 nucleotides read TGTGCCAGCAGCCGGACAGGGACCTACGAGCAGTACTTC.

DNA of the CDR3: TGTGCCAGCTGGACAGCGAGCACAGATACGCAGTATTTT. Amino acids: CASWTASTDTQYF. The chain combines TRBV27 with TRBJ2-3; TRBD1 might be the D (6 bases). The CDR3 covers 13 residues. Germline V gives CDR1 MNHEY, CDR2 SMNVEV (reference sequence). The V end was cut by 8 bases, the J end by 0 bases, with 9 bases between.

The chain recombines TRBV13 with TRBJ2-3; 8 bases line up with TRBD1. The J segment lost 4 bases and the V segment lost 5 bases, leaving 5 bases of the junction unmatched. Per the germline V gene, CDR1 is PRHDT and CDR2 is FYEKMQ (reference sequence). CDR3 length equals 14 residues. The CDR3 DNA sequence: TGTGCCAGCAGCAACAAACAGGGGGCAGATACGCAGTATTTT. This gives the protein CASSNKQGADTQYF.

The chain employs TRBV12-3 or TRBV12-4 and TRBJ2-3, with no clear D. Trimming took off 3 bases at V and 5 bases at J, with 9 bases between the two ends. The CDR3 is 13 amino acids. The CDR3 DNA follows: TGTGCCAGCAGTTTCACAGAAGGAGATACGCAGTATTTT. Its protein product is CASSFTEGDTQYF.

This chain connects TRBV3-1 (or the pseudogene TRBV3-2) to TRBJ2-5; TRBD2 agrees at 7 bases. J gave up 0 bases and V 2 bases, and 9 bases lay outside the gene matches. The CDR3 has 17 amino acids. CDR1 is LGHDT and CDR2 is YNNKEL in the germline V gene (reference sequence). The CDR3 region has the DNA TGTGCCAGCAGCCAAAAGCGGGGACCGATGTACCAAGAGACCCAGTACTTC. It codes for CASSQKRGPMYQETQYF.

This rearrangement joins TRBV14 to TRBJ1-2; D gene uncertain. This CDR3 spans 17 amino acids. V was trimmed by 4 bases and J by 3 bases, leaving 21 bases between them. Germline V CDR1 and CDR2: SGHDN, FVKESK. CDR3 sequence (DNA): TGTGCCAGCAGCCGAGGACCTGGGCCGGGATCGGACTATGGCTACACCTTC. This codes for CASSRGPGPGSDYGYTF. Full variable domain (outside the CDR3, taken from reference TRBV14 and TRBJ1-2): EAGVTQFPSHSVIEKGQTVTLRCDPISGHDNLYWYRRVMGKEIKFLLHFVKESKQDESGMPNNRFLAERTGGTYSTLKVQPAELEDSGVYFCASSRGPGPGSDYGYTFGSGTRLTVV.

This clone was detected a few times. The rearrangement links TRBV5-1 to TRBJ2-1; 8 nucleotides match TRBD1. Trimming at V came to 4 bases and at J to 9 bases, leaving 15 bases not matched to a gene. The CDR3 length is 16 residues. Per germline, CDR1 SGHRS and CDR2 YFSETQ. CDR3 sequence: CASSPGQGGASGEQFF. CDR3 sequence (DNA): TGCGCCAGCAGCCCCGGACAGGGTGGGGCTTCGGGTGAGCAGTTCTTC.

V is TRBV6-5 and J is TRBJ1-5, with 9 bases fitting TRBD1. This CDR3 spans 14 amino acids. The germline V gene has CDR1 MNHEY and CDR2 SVGAGI. V dropped 10 bases and J dropped 6; count of bases not matched to a gene: 10. The CDR3 sequence: CATGRDREFQPQHF. CDR3 nucleotides: TGTGCCACCGGTCGGGACAGGGAGTTTCAGCCCCAGCATTTT.